This entry lists 28 T cell receptor beta chains sequenced from one sample in a study of blood T cell repertoires in COVID-19. Assay: immunoSEQ multiplex PCR; the TCRdb copy retains only in-frame clones and omits some. The sample records fewer than 350,000 clones, approximately 81% being singletons. The sample taken for sequencing was PBMCs or T cells enriched from blood (not recorded which). Receptors were obtained from a woman aged 30 to 39 who had been exposed to COVID-19.

This rearrangement joins TRBV4-2 to TRBJ2-2, with TRBD1 matching over 10 bases. Losses at the gene ends were 4 bases for V and 5 bases for J; bases not matched to a gene: 10. Germline lookup yields CDR1 LGHNA and CDR2 YNFKEQ. There are 17 residues in the CDR3. The CDR3 sequence: CASSPNDRGLGTGELFF. CDR3 nucleotides: TGTGCCAGCAGCCCTAATGACAGGGGGCTCGGTACCGGGGAGCTGTTTTTT.

This sequence joins TRBV7-9 and TRBJ1-2, with 8 nucleotides matching TRBD1. Per germline, CDR1 SEHNR and CDR2 FQNEAQ (reference sequence). The J segment lost 8 bases and the V segment lost 5 bases, leaving 10 bases of the junction unmatched. This CDR3 comprises 14 residues. CDR3 coding DNA: TGTGCCAGCAGCCCTGGGACAGGAACTGGGGGCTACACCTTC. It is translated as CASSPGTGTGGYTF.

Remarks on this clone: Different DNA sequences within this sample yield the same CDR3. This rearrangement joins TRBV7-3 to TRBJ2-6; TRBD1 is a possible D gene (5 bases). V lost 5 bases and J 0 bases, leaving 8 bases between the germline ends. Per the germline V gene, CDR1 is SGHTA and CDR2 is FQGTGA. The CDR3 contains 15 residues. The CDR3 loop is CASSPRGSGANVLTF. In DNA form, the CDR3 reads TGTGCCAGCAGCCCTAGGGGCTCTGGGGCCAACGTCCTGACTTTC.

On this clone itself: At one end the junction does not follow the germline gene, possibly because of a read error. The chain is built from TRBV27 and TRBJ1-2, with a weak D call TRBD1 (5 bases). The germline CDR1 and CDR2 sequences are MNHEY and SMNVEV (reference sequence). The CDR3 runs 15 residues. CDR3 region: CVSSLREQAPYGYTF. The CDR3, as DNA: TGTGTCAGCAGTTTAAGGGAACAGGCCCCCTATGGCTACACCTTC.

This CDR3 reads CASSFEPGNEQFF. The CDR3, as DNA: TGTGCCAGCAGCTTCGAGCCGGGGAATGAGCAGTTCTTC. The V and J genes are TRBV7-9 and TRBJ2-1; D might be TRBD2 (5 bases). This CDR3 spans 13 amino acids. With 3 bases removed from V and 7 bases from J, the gap between germline ends came to 10 bases. Germline V CDR1 and CDR2: SEHNR, FQNEAQ (reference sequence).

The chain has TRBV3-1 (or the pseudogene TRBV3-2) and TRBJ2-5, with 8 nucleotides matching TRBD1. Trimming took 4 bases from V and 5 from J; bases not matched to a gene: 15. Per germline, CDR1 LGHDT and CDR2 YNNKEL (reference sequence). This CDR3 has 17 amino acids. CDR3 DNA sequence: TGTGCCAGCAGCCGAAAAGTGAAGACAGGGGTTAAGGAGACCCAGTACTTC. This codes for CASSRKVKTGVKETQYF.

About this clone: One junction end disagrees with the germline gene, perhaps due to a read error. The V call is TRBV19, the J call TRBJ2-7; 9 bases are a match to TRBD1. Germline loops: CDR1 LNHDA, CDR2 SQIVND (reference sequence). This CDR3 contains 16 residues. CDR3 bases: TGTGCCAGTAGTATAAGCGGGGACAGGGTCTCCCACGAGCAGTACTTC. This encodes CASSISGDRVSHEQYF.

This chain joins TRBV27 and TRBJ1-1; tentatively, D is TRBD1 (6 bases). The CDR3 has 15 amino acids. Germline V gene sequence: CDR1 MNHEY, CDR2 SMNVEV (reference sequence). The V end lost 6 bases, the J end lost 2 bases, and 16 bases lay between the germline ends. The chain's CDR3 is CASRYPGAQNTEAFF. CDR3 DNA: TGTGCCAGCAGATACCCAGGGGCCCAAAACACTGAAGCTTTCTTT.

J is TRBJ1-2 and V is TRBV4-3; no clear D. Germline V CDR1 and CDR2: LGHNA, YSLEER. V was shortened by 0 bases and J by 4 bases, with 18 bases between the two germline ends. This CDR3 has 17 residues. The CDR3 DNA reads TGCGCCAGCAGCCAAGAATTTGCGGAGGCAGGAAGCTATGGCTACACCTTC. Translating it yields CASSQEFAEAGSYGYTF.

The chain uses TRBV3-1 (or the pseudogene TRBV3-2) and TRBJ2-2; TRBD2 agrees at 13 bases. Germline assignment: CDR1 LGHDT and CDR2 YNNKEL (reference sequence). The CDR3 totals 17 residues. J lost 4 bases, V lost 1 base, and 3 bases had no gene match. The CDR3 reads CASSQGTSGGCTGELFF. CDR3 in DNA: TGTGCCAGCAGCCAAGGGACTAGCGGGGGTTGCACCGGGGAGCTGTTTTTT.

The gene calls are TRBV9 and TRBJ1-1; D is uncertain. The CDR3 runs 15 residues. The V gene lost 1 base and the J gene lost 2 bases, with 12 bases spanning the gap. Per the germline V gene, CDR1 is SGDLS and CDR2 is YYNGEE. The CDR3 is CASSVSGNPNTEAFF. Here the CDR3 DNA reads TGTGCCAGCAGCGTAAGCGGAAACCCTAACACTGAAGCTTTCTTT. The whole variable domain, remainder taken from reference TRBV9 and TRBJ1-1, is DSGVTQTPKHLITATGQRVTLRCSPRSGDLSVYWYQQSLDQGLQFLIQYYNGEERAKGNILERFSAQQFPDLHSELNLSSLELGDSALYFCASSVSGNPNTEAFFGQGTRLTVV.

In its sample, this clone was seen a few times. The V call is TRBV12-3 or TRBV12-4, the J call TRBJ2-3, with D unresolved. V was cut by 3 bases and J by 2 bases, with 6 bases left in between. CDR3 length equals 13 residues. As DNA, the CDR3 is TGTGCCAGCAGTTTTTCCAACACAGATACGCAGTATTTT. This codes for CASSFSNTDTQYF.

The chain uses TRBV6-5 and TRBJ2-2; the match to TRBD1 covers 11 bases. CDR3 length equals 15 residues. Germline CDR1 reads MNHEY; CDR2 reads SVGAGI. V lost 6 bases and J lost 3; bases outside the gene matches: 3. CDR3 sequence (DNA): TGTGCCAGCAGGCGGGACAGGGGGGACACCGGGGAGCTGTTTTTT. The encoded protein is CASRRDRGDTGELFF.

This clone was observed a few times. This sequence joins TRBV6-2 or TRBV6-3 and TRBJ1-6; 7 nucleotides agree with TRBD1. The CDR3 extends over 17 amino acids. The J segment lost 3 bases and the V segment lost 5 bases, leaving 10 bases of the junction unmatched. The germline V gene has CDR1 MNHEY and CDR2 SVGEGT. The CDR3 region has the DNA TGTGCCAGCAGTCTCCTTGGACAGGCCAACTATAATTCACCCCTCCACTTT. Translation gives CASSLLGQANYNSPLHF.

This rearrangement joins TRBV6-5 to TRBJ2-7, with 11 bases that match TRBD2. Germline-derived CDR1 and CDR2 are MNHEY and SVGAGI. V shed 2 bases, J shed 3 bases, and the junction held 0 bases outside the gene matches. CDR3 length: 14 residues. The CDR3 coding sequence is TGTGCCAGCAGTTACCTAGCGGGGGGCTACGAGCAGTACTTC. This translates into CASSYLAGGYEQYF.

This chain joins TRBV11-2 and TRBJ2-3; D gene uncertain. CDR1 SGHAT and CDR2 FQNNGV come from the germline V gene. CDR3 length: 12 amino acids. The germline V and J ends were trimmed by 4 bases and 5 bases, with 7 bases remaining between them. The CDR3: CASSSTGDTQYF. The CDR3 coding sequence is TGTGCCAGCAGCTCAACGGGAGATACGCAGTATTTT.

V is TRBV5-4 and J is TRBJ1-1, with 7 bases lining up with TRBD1. The CDR3 consists of 16 residues. With V trimmed by 4 bases and J by 3 bases, 12 bases remained unmatched. The germline CDR1 and CDR2 sequences are SGHNT and YYREEE (reference sequence). This CDR3 is CASSGGGPRMDTEAFF. The DNA for the CDR3 is TGTGCCAGCAGCGGAGGGGGCCCTCGGATGGACACTGAAGCTTTCTTT.

CDR3 sequence (DNA): TGTGCTAGTGCCACGACAGGGGAATTCACAGATACGCAGTATTTT. Translated, it gives CASATTGEFTDTQYF. The chain is built from TRBV12-5 and TRBJ2-3, with 8 bases matching TRBD1. V was clipped by 7 bases and J by 2 bases; unmatched bases: 8. The CDR3 extends over 15 amino acids. Germline-derived CDR1 and CDR2 are LGHNT and FRNRAP.

The chain is built from TRBV28 and TRBJ1-1, with no clear D. Deletions cut 2 bases from V and 1 base from J, with 11 bases between. Germline V gene lookup returns CDR1 MDHEN and CDR2 SYDVKM. The CDR3 extends over 15 amino acids. CDR3 protein: CASSLGLGKNTEAFF. CDR3 nucleotides: TGTGCCAGCAGTTTAGGACTCGGGAAGAACACTGAAGCTTTCTTT.

CDR3 nucleotides: TGCGCCAGCAGCTTGGTCGGGTTGAGCTATGGCTACACCTTC. It encodes CASSLVGLSYGYTF. The chain carries TRBV5-1 and TRBJ1-2, with D unclear. Between the trimmed V and J ends, which lost 0 bases and 4 bases, there was a span of 10 bases. Germline lookup yields CDR1 SGHRS and CDR2 YFSETQ. CDR3 length: 14 residues.

Remarks on this clone: Germline is not matched at one junction end, which may reflect a read error. This rearrangement joins TRBV20-1 to TRBJ2-1; 7 bases line up with TRBD1. The CDR3 sequence is 11 residues long. Germline V gives CDR1 DFQATT, CDR2 SNEGSKA (reference sequence). The CDR3 bases are TGCAGTGCTAGCTTCTCGACAGGGAAGCTCTTC. The encoded protein is CSASFSTGKLF.

This clone was observed a single time. J is TRBJ1-6 and V is TRBV28; 7 bases fit TRBD1. V gave up 6 bases and J gave up 6 bases; unmatched junction bases: 5. Germline V gene sequence: CDR1 MDHEN, CDR2 SYDVKM. This CDR3 region has 14 residues. DNA of the CDR3: TGTGCCAGCAGGGGGGGACAGCTTAATTCACCCCTCCACTTT. Translating gives CASRGGQLNSPLHF.

The chain has TRBV27 and TRBJ1-6, with D unclear. The CDR3 runs 16 residues. Germline-derived CDR1 and CDR2 are MNHEY and SMNVEV (reference sequence). V lost 2 bases, J lost 0 bases, and 8 bases lay in between. CDR3 in amino acids: CASSLRRRSYNSPLHF. DNA of the CDR3: TGTGCCAGCAGTTTAAGGAGACGCTCCTATAATTCACCCCTCCACTTT.

The V call is TRBV19, the J call TRBJ2-1, with TRBD1 matching over 8 bases. V was clipped by 5 bases and J by 4 bases; unmatched bases: 4. Germline V gene lookup returns CDR1 LNHDA and CDR2 SQIVND (reference sequence). The CDR3 extends over 14 amino acids. The CDR3 DNA follows: TGTGCCAGTAGTCACGGACAGGGTTACAATGAGCAGTTCTTC. This gives the protein CASSHGQGYNEQFF.

The chain links TRBV11-2 to TRBJ2-2; 8 bases agree with TRBD1. In germline, CDR1 is SGHAT, CDR2 FQNNGV. The CDR3 spans 16 residues. V trimming: 2 bases; J trimming: 7 bases; junction bases outside the gene matches: 9. The CDR3 is CASSLRKTGVLGELFF. The DNA of the CDR3 is TGTGCCAGCAGCTTAAGAAAGACAGGGGTGCTCGGGGAGCTGTTTTTT.

This clone has just one count. V is TRBV9 and J is TRBJ1-1; 8 bases agree with TRBD1. Germline assignment: CDR1 SGDLS and CDR2 YYNGEE. The CDR3 is made up of 14 amino acids. Trimming removed 3 bases from V and 4 bases from J; junction bases left unmatched: 5. The CDR3 DNA sequence: TGTGCCAGCAGCGAATCGGACAGGGTCACTGAAGCTTTCTTT. Amino acids: CASSESDRVTEAFF.

The chain recombines TRBV6-5 with TRBJ2-1; TRBD2 aligns across 7 bases. Germline V gives CDR1 MNHEY, CDR2 SVGAGI. The V and J ends lost 6 bases and 3 bases, in that order; junction bases with no gene match: 8. The CDR3 sequence is 15 residues long. The CDR3 spells CASSPQGGSYNEQFF. CDR3 nucleotides: TGTGCCAGCAGCCCCCAGGGCGGGAGCTACAATGAGCAGTTCTTC.

Comments on this clone: The same CDR3 can be traced to other DNA sequences in this sample. V gene TRBV9 combines with J gene TRBJ1-5, with D maybe TRBD1 (5 bases). The V and J ends lost 1 base and 3 bases respectively, with 8 bases between them. Germline CDR1 is SGDLS and CDR2 is YYNGEE. The CDR3 is 14 amino acids. CDR3 DNA sequence: TGTGCCAGCAGCGTATCAGGGTCCAATCAGCCCCAGCATTTT. Its translation is CASSVSGSNQPQHF.